Sequencing of this T cell receptor (beta chain) was carried out in a study of T cell responses to AZD1222 COVID-19 vaccine. Study outcomes and limitations: Among the donors, most were white British and more were female, and clonal diversity was possibly underestimated.

Remarks on this clone: Its antigen is undetermined.

The protocol was immunoSEQ multiplex PCR, while the TCRdb copy is restricted to in-frame clones and leaves out a portion. Of 130,000 or so clones listed, just under 95% were seen once; the top ten hold 5.5% to 8%. V lost 3 bases and J lost 7, with 9 bases in between. The CDR3 is 11 amino acids. Per germline, CDR1 DFQATT and CDR2 SNEGSKA (reference sequence). This TCR was recovered from an adult in good health. The chain joins TRBV20-1 to TRBJ1-1, with a tentative D call TRBD1 (5 bases). The material was peripheral blood, obtained on day 0 of AZD1222 vaccination. The CDR3 is CSASAQDEAFF. CDR3 bases: TGCAGTGCTAGTGCACAGGATGAAGCTTTCTTT.